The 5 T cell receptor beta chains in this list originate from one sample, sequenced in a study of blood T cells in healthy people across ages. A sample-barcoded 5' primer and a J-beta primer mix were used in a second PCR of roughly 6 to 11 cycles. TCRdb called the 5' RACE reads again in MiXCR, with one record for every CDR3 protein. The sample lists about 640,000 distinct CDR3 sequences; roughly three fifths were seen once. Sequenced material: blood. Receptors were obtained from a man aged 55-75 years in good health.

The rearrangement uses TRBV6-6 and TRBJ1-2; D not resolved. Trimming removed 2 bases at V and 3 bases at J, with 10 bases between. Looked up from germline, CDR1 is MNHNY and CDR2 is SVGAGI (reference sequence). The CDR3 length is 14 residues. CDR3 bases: TGTGCCAGCAGTTACGAGAAAACCCACTATGGCTACACCTTC. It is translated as CASSYEKTHYGYTF.

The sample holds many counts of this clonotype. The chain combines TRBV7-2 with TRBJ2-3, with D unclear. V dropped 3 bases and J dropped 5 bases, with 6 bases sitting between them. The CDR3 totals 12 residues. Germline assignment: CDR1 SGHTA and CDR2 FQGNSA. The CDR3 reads CASSFSGDTQYF. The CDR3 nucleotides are TGTGCCAGCAGCTTCTCAGGAGATACGCAGTATTTT.

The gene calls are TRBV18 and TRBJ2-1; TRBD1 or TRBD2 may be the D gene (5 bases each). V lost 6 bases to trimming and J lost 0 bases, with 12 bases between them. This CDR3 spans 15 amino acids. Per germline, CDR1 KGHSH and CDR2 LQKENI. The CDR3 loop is CASSIRDGSYNEQFF. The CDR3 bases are TGTGCCAGCTCGATCCGGGACGGCTCCTACAATGAGCAGTTCTTC.

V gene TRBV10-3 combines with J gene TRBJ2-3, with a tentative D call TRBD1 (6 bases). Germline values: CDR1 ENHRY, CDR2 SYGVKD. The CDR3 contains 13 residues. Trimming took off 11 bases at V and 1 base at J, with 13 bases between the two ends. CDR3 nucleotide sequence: TGTGCCGCAACTCAGGGGCGCACAGATACGCAGTATTTT. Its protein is CAATQGRTDTQYF.

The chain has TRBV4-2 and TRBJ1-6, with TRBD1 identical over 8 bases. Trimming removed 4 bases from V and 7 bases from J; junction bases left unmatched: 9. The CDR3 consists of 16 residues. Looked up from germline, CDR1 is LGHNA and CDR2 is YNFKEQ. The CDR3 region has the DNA TGTGCCAGCAGCCGGGCCGTGACAGGGGCGAATTCACCCCTCCACTTT. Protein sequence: CASSRAVTGANSPLHF.